This T cell receptor beta chain was sequenced in a study of CD8 T cells in Susac syndrome. Findings and limits, study-wide: Only a relatively small number of individuals were included in the TCR sequencing and HLA analysis.

It was with random hexamers that roughly 0.5 to 1 ug RNA was reverse transcribed. Multiplex PCR with immunoSEQ amplified the TCR beta CDR3 across 54 Vbeta and 13 Jbeta. MiXCR, run by TCRdb on the immunoSEQ multiplex PCR reads, gives a single entry per CDR3 protein. The sample has 150,000 to 200,000 distinct CDR3 sequences; approximately 94% are singletons. The study sequenced TCR beta in blood CD8+ and CD4+ T cells. TEMRA cells underwent FACS enrichment and CD8+ and CD4+ T cells underwent negative isolation. In the case of this clonotype: The antigen is undetermined.

The germline V and J ends were trimmed by 4 bases and 7 bases, with 11 bases remaining between them. The CDR3 spans 14 residues. Germline assignment: CDR1 MNHEY and CDR2 SVGAGI. The rearrangement joins TRBV6-5 to TRBJ1-6; the D gene is possibly TRBD1 (5 bases). This TCR was sampled from a human donor with multiple sclerosis. The sequenced sample was CD4+ T cells from PBMCs. CDR3 region: CASSFGEGNSPLHF. The CDR3 DNA reads TGTGCCAGCAGTTTCGGAGAGGGGAATTCACCCCTCCACTTT.